Listed here are 13 T cell receptor beta chains from one sample, sequenced in a study of OX40 agonist ivuxolimab in advanced cancers. The method was immunoSEQ multiplex PCR; TCRdb's version includes in-frame clones alone and lacks a portion of them. This sample has about 56,000 clones; about 83% occur once, and the top ten carry approximately 4.5%. This specimen consisted of CD4+ or CD8+ T cells sorted from blood, obtained in a trial of the OX40 agonist ivuxolimab. Receptor source: an adult with an advanced solid tumor such as melanoma, head and neck, liver or kidney cancer.

V is TRBV9 and J is TRBJ2-1, with D perhaps assigned TRBD1 or TRBD2 (5 bases each). Germline CDR1 and CDR2: SGDLS and YYNGEE. Trimming removed 4 bases from V and 3 bases from J, with 11 bases in between. This CDR3 is built from 14 residues. CDR3 amino acids: CASSPGTGYNEQFF. CDR3 coding DNA: TGTGCCAGCAGCCCGGGGACGGGCTACAATGAGCAGTTCTTC.

This chain uses TRBV29-1 with TRBJ1-2; D uncertain. This CDR3 is 16 amino acids long. V was shortened by 2 bases and J by 0 bases, with 16 bases between the two germline ends. CDR1 and CDR2 from the germline V gene are SQVTM and ANQGSEA. The CDR3 region is CSVEWALGNSNYGYTF. CDR3 DNA sequence: TGCAGCGTTGAATGGGCCTTGGGAAACTCTAACTATGGCTACACCTTC. The full variable domain, rest sourced from reference TRBV29-1 and TRBJ1-2, is SAVISQKPSRDICQRGTSLTIQCQVDSQVTMMFWYRQQPGQSLTLIATANQGSEATYESGFVIDKFPISRPNLTFSTLTVSNMSPEDSSIYLCSVEWALGNSNYGYTFGSGTRLTVV.

This clone was counted a few times. The chain couples TRBV28 to TRBJ2-3; no definite D call. With 7 bases removed from V and 1 base from J, the gap between germline ends came to 6 bases. CDR1 is MDHEN, CDR2 SYDVKM, per germline. This CDR3 is built from 12 residues. The CDR3 DNA follows: TGTGCCAGCATCGCGGGCACAGATACGCAGTATTTT. Translated, it gives CASIAGTDTQYF.

J is TRBJ1-2 and V is TRBV4-2; 10 bases agree with TRBD1. This CDR3 is built from 16 residues. With 4 bases clipped from V and 2 bases from J, the junction kept 7 bases outside the gene matches. Germline V gene sequence: CDR1 LGHNA, CDR2 YNFKEQ. In DNA form, the CDR3 reads TGTGCCAGCAGCCCCCTAGACAGGGGGCAGAACTATGGCTACACCTTC. Protein: CASSPLDRGQNYGYTF.

The rearrangement joins TRBV9 to TRBJ1-4; 7 bases are shared with TRBD1. V lost 0 bases and J lost 7; bases outside the gene matches: 3. Germline assignment: CDR1 SGDLS and CDR2 YYNGEE. The CDR3 is 14 amino acids. CDR3: CASSVGQGGEKLFF. DNA for the CDR3: TGTGCCAGCAGCGTAGGACAGGGAGGTGAAAAACTGTTTTTT.

This clone was observed a few times. The V and J genes are TRBV27 and TRBJ1-5; 8 bases are a match to TRBD1. V trimming: 5 bases; J trimming: 5 bases; junction bases outside the gene matches: 5. The CDR3 contains 14 residues. The germline V gene encodes CDR1 MNHEY and CDR2 SMNVEV (reference sequence). The CDR3 here is CASSPWTGHQPQHF. As DNA, the CDR3 is TGTGCCAGCAGTCCCTGGACAGGGCATCAGCCCCAGCATTTT.

This clone was counted a few times. The rearrangement links TRBV5-5 to TRBJ1-1; D remains ambiguous. Germline CDR1 is SGHKS and CDR2 is YYEKEE (reference sequence). V was clipped by 2 bases and J by 1 base, with 6 bases between them. This CDR3 has 13 residues. The CDR3 sequence is CASSFSPNTEAFF. The CDR3 DNA reads as TGTGCCAGCAGCTTCTCACCGAACACTGAAGCTTTCTTT.

This clone was detected a few times. CDR3 nucleotides: TGTGCCAGCAGCTTAACGGGCAGTAATTCACCCCTCCACTTT. It is translated as CASSLTGSNSPLHF. The chain couples TRBV7-3 to TRBJ1-6; no clear D. The germline V and J ends were trimmed by 0 bases and 6 bases, with 6 bases remaining between them. CDR1 and CDR2 from the germline V gene are SGHTA and FQGTGA. The CDR3 is 14 amino acids.

This clone was seen once. The gene calls are TRBV28 and TRBJ2-5; 8 nucleotides agree with TRBD1. The last part of the DNA fits TRBJ2-7 better; the J call may be wrong. The length of the CDR3 is 16 residues. Per the germline V gene, CDR1 is MDHEN and CDR2 is SYDVKM. The CDR3 DNA is TGTGCCAGCAGTGATATACCGGGACAGGAAGACTACGAGCAGTACTTC. This gives the protein CASSDIPGQEDYEQYF.

As concerns this clone: Its ends do not fully match the called genes, so a read error is possible. The chain combines TRBV6-1 with TRBJ2-5; TRBD2 matches at 9 bases. This CDR3 region has 17 residues. Per the germline V gene, CDR1 is MNHNS and CDR2 is SASEGT. CDR3 sequence reads: CASSEGWSGGNQGTQYF. CDR3 coding DNA: TGTGCCAGCAGTGAAGGGTGGAGCGGGGGGAACCAAGGGACCCAGTACTTC.

The rearrangement uses TRBV7-9 and TRBJ2-4; either TRBD1 or TRBD2 may fit D (6 bases each). The CDR3 extends over 15 amino acids. Germline lookup yields CDR1 SEHNR and CDR2 FQNEAQ (reference sequence). V was pared by 5 bases and J by 7 bases, with 18 bases between. This chain's CDR3 is CASSLEGGQGNIQYF. CDR3 sequence (DNA): TGTGCCAGCAGCCTCGAGGGGGGCCAAGGGAACATTCAGTACTTC.

The chain links TRBV6-1 to TRBJ1-5; 8 nucleotides align to TRBD1. The CDR3 has 16 residues. Germline loops: CDR1 MNHNS, CDR2 SASEGT. With 3 bases clipped from V and 2 bases from J, the junction kept 6 bases outside the gene matches. The CDR3 is CASSDGRGLGNQPQHF. The CDR3 DNA reads TGTGCCAGCAGTGACGGCAGGGGGCTCGGCAATCAGCCCCAGCATTTT.

The CDR3 sequence: CASSSHPGGGEQYF. The CDR3 coding sequence is TGTGCCAGCAGCTCGCACCCCGGGGGTGGCGAGCAGTACTTC. The chain has TRBV7-6 and TRBJ2-7; D may be TRBD2 (6 bases). Trimming stripped 4 bases from V and 6 bases from J, with 16 bases between. Germline values: CDR1 SGHVS, CDR2 FNYEAQ. The CDR3 contains 14 residues.